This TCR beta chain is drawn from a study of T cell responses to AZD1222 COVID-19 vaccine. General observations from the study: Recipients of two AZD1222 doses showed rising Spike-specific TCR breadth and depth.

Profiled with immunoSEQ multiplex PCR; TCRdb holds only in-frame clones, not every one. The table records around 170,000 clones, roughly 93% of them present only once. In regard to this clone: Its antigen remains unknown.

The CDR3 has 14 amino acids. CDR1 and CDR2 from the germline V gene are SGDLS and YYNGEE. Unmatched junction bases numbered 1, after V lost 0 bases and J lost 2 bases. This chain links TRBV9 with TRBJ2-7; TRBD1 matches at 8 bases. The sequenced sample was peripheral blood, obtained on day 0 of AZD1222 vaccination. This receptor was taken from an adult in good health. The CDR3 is CASSVGTGPYEQYF. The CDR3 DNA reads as TGTGCCAGCAGCGTAGGGACAGGGCCCTACGAGCAGTACTTC.